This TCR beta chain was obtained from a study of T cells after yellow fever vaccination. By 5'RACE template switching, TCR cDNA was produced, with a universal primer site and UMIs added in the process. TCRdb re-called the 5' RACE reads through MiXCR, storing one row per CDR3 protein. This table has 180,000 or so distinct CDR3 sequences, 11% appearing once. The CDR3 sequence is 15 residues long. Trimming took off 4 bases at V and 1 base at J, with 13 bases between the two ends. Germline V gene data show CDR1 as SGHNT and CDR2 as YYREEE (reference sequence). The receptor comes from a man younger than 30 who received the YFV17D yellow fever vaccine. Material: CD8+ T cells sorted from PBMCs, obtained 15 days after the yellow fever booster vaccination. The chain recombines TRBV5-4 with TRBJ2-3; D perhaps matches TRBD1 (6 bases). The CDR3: CASSEQGAGTDTQYF. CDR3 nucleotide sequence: TGTGCCAGCAGCGAACAGGGTGCTGGCACAGATACGCAGTATTTT. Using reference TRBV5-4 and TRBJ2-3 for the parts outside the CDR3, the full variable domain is ETGVTQSPTHLIKTRGQQVTLRCSSQSGHNTVSWYQQALGQGPQFIFQYYREEENGRGNFPPRFSGLQFPNYSSELNVNALELDDSALYLCASSEQGAGTDTQYFGPGTRLTVL.